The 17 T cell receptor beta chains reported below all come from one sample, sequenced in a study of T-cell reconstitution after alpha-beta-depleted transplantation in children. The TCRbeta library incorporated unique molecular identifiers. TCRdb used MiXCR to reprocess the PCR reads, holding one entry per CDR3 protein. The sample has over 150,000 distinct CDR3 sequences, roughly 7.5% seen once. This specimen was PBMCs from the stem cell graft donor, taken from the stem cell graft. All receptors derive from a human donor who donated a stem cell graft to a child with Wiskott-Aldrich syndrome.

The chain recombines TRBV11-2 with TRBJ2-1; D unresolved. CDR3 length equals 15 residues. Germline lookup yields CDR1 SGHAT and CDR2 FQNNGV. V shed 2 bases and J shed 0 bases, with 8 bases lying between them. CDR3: CASSLSYSSYNEQFF. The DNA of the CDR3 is TGTGCCAGCAGCTTATCATATAGCTCCTACAATGAGCAGTTCTTC. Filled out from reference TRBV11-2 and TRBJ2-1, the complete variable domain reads EAGVAQSPRYKIIEKRQSVAFWCNPISGHATLYWYQQILGQGPKLLIQFQNNGVVDDSQLPKDRFSAERLKGVDSTLKIQPAKLEDSAVYLCASSLSYSSYNEQFFGPGTRLTVL.

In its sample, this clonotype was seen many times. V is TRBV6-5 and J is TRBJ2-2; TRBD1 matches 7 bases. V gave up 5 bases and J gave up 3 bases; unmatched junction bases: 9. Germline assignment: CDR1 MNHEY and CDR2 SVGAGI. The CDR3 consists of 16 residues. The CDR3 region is CASSIDRDEDTGELFF. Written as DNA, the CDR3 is TGTGCCAGCAGTATCGACAGGGATGAAGACACCGGGGAGCTGTTTTTT.

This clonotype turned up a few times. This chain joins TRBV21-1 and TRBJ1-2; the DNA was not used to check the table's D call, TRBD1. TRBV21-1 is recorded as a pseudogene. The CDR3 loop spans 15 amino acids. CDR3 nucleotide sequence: TGTGCCAGCAGCAAAGATAGGGGGCAGAGGGATGGCTACACCTTC. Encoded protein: CASSKDRGQRDGYTF.

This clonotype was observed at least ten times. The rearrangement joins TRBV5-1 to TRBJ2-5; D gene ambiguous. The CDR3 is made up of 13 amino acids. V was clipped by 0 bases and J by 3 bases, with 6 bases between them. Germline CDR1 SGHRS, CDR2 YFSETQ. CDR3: CASSLGREETQYF. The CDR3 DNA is TGCGCCAGCAGCTTGGGTAGGGAAGAGACCCAGTACTTC.

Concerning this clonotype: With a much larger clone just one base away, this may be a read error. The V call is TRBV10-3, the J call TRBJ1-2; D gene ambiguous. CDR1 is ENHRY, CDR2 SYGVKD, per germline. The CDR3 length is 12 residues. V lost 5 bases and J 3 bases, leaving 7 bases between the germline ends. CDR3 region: CAISLDDYGYTF. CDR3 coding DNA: TGTGCCATCAGTTTGGACGACTATGGCTACACCTTC.

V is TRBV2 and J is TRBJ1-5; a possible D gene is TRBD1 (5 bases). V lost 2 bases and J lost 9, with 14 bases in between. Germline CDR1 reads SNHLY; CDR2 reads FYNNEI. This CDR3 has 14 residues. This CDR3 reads CASSEPGGSRPQHF. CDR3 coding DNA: TGTGCCAGCAGTGAACCGGGGGGTTCAAGGCCCCAGCATTTT.

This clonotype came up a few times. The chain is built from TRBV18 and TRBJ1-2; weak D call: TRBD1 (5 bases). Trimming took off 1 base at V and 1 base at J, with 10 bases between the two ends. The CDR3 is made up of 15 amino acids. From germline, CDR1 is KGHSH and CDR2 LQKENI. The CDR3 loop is CASSPLRAFNYGYTF. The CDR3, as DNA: TGTGCCAGCTCACCACTCAGGGCCTTTAACTATGGCTACACCTTC.

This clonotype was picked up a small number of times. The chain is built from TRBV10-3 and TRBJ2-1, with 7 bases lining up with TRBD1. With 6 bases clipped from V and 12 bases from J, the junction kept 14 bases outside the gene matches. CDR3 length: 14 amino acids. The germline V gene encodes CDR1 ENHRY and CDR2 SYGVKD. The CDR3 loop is CAISINSGGLGQFF. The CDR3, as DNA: TGTGCCATCAGCATTAATTCAGGGGGTTTGGGGCAGTTCTTC.

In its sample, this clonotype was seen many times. CDR3 bases: TGTGCCAGCAGCCCTACAGGGGGCGTGGAGACCCAGTACTTC. Amino acids: CASSPTGGVETQYF. The J gene is TRBJ2-5, the V gene TRBV11-2; 9 nucleotides line up with TRBD1. Germline V gene sequence: CDR1 SGHAT, CDR2 FQNNGV. Unmatched junction bases numbered 6, after V lost 5 bases and J lost 5 bases. The CDR3 is made up of 14 amino acids. Filled out from reference TRBV11-2 and TRBJ2-5, the complete variable domain reads EAGVAQSPRYKIIEKRQSVAFWCNPISGHATLYWYQQILGQGPKLLIQFQNNGVVDDSQLPKDRFSAERLKGVDSTLKIQPAKLEDSAVYLCASSPTGGVETQYFGPGTRLLVL.

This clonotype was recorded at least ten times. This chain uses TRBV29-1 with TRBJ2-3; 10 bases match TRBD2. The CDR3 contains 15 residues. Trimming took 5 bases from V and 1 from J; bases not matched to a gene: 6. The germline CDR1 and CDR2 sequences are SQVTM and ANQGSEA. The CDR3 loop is CSVLQRGGGTDTQYF. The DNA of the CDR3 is TGCAGCGTTCTTCAGCGGGGGGGCGGCACAGATACGCAGTATTTT.

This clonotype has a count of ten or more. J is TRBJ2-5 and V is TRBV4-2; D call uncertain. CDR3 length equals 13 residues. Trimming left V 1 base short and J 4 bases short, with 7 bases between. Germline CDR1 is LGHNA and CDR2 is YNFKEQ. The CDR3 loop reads CASSQVFGETQYF. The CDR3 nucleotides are TGTGCCAGCAGCCAAGTGTTTGGAGAGACCCAGTACTTC.

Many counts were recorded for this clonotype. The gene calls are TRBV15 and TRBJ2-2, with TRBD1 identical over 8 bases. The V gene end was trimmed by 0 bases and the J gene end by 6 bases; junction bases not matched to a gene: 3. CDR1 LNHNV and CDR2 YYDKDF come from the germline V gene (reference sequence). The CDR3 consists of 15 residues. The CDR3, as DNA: TGTGCCACCAGCAGAGATAGGACAGGGTCCGGGGAGCTGTTTTTT. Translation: CATSRDRTGSGELFF.

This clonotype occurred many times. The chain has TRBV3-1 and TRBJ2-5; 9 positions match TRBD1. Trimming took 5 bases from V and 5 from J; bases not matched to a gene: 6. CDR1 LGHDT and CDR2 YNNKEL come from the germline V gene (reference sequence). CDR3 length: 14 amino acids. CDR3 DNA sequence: TGTGCCAGCAGCGGGACAGGGCGATGGGAGACCCAGTACTTC. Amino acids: CASSGTGRWETQYF.

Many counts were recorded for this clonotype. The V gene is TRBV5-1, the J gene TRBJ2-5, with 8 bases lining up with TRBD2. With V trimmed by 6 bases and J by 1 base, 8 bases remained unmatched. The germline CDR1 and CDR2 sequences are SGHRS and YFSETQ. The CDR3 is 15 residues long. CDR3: CASMPFGGAQETQYF. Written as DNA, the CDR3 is TGCGCCAGCATGCCCTTCGGGGGGGCCCAAGAGACCCAGTACTTC.

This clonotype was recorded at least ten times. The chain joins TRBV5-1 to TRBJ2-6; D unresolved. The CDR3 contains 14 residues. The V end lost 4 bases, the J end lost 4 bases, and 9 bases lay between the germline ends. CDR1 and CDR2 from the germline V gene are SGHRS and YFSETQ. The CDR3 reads CASSPSPGANVLTF. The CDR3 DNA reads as TGCGCCAGCAGCCCATCTCCCGGGGCCAACGTCCTGACTTTC.

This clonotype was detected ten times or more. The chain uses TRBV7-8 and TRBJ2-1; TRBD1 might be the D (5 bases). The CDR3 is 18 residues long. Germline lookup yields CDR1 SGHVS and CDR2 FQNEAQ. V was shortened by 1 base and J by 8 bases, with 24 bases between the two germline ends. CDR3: CASSLVYGRKGKGYEQFF. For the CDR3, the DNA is TGTGCCAGCAGCTTAGTCTATGGTAGGAAGGGGAAGGGATATGAGCAGTTCTTC.

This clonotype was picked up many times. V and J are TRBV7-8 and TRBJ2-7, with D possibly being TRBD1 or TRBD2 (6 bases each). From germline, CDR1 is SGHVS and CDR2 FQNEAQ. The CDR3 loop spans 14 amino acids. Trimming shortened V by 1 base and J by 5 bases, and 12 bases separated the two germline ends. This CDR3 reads CASSLEGEVHEQYF. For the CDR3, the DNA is TGTGCCAGCAGCTTAGAGGGGGAGGTCCACGAGCAGTACTTC.